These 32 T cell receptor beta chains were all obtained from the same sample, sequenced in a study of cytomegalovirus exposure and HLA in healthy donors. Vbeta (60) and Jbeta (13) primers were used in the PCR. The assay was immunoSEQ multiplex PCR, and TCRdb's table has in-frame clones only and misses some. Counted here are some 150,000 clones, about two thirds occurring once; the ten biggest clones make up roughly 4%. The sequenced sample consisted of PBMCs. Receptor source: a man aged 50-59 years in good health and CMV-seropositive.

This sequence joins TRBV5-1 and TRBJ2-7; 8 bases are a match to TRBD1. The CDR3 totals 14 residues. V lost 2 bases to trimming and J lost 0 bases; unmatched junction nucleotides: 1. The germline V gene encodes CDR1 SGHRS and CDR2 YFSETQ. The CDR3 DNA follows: TGCGCCAGCAGCTTTGGACAGGGCTCCTACGAGCAGTACTTC. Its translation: CASSFGQGSYEQYF.

The CDR3 protein is CASSKDRSDTQYF. The CDR3 DNA sequence: TGCGCCAGCAGCAAGGACAGGTCAGATACGCAGTATTTT. V is TRBV5-1 and J is TRBJ2-3, with 7 bases matching TRBD1. The CDR3 covers 13 residues. J was trimmed by 4 bases and V by 4 bases; bases with no gene match: 3. Germline V gene data show CDR1 as SGHRS and CDR2 as YFSETQ.

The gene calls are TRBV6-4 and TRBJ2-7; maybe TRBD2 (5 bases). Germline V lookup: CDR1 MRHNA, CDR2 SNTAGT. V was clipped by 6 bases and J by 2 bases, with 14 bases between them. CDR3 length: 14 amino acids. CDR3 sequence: CASSPWSGTYEQYF. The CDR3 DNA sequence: TGTGCCAGCAGCCCTTGGAGCGGTACCTACGAGCAGTACTTC.

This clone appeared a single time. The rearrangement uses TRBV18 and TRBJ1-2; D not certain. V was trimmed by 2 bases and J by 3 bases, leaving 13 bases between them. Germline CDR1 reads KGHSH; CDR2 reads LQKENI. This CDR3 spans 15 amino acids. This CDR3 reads CASSPSEASHYGYTF. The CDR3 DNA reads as TGTGCCAGCTCACCATCAGAGGCGTCCCACTATGGCTACACCTTC.

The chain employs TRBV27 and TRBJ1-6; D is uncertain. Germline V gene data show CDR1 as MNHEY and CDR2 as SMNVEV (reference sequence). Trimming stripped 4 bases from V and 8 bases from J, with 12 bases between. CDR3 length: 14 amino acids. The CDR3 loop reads CASSSGMPYSPLHF. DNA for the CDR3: TGTGCCAGCAGTTCGGGAATGCCTTATTCACCCCTCCACTTT.

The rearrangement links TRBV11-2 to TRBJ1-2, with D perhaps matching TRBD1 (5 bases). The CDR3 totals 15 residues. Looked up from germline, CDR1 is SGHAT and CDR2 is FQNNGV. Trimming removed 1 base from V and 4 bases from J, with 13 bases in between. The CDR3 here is CASSLGGGVIYGYTF. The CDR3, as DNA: TGTGCCAGCAGCTTAGGCGGGGGGGTGATCTATGGCTACACCTTC.

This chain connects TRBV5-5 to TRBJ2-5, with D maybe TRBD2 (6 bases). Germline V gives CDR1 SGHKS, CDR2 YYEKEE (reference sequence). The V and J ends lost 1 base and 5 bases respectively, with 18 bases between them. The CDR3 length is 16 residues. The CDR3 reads CASSLWAREDGETQYF. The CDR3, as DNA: TGTGCCAGCAGCTTGTGGGCCAGGGAGGATGGGGAGACCCAGTACTTC.

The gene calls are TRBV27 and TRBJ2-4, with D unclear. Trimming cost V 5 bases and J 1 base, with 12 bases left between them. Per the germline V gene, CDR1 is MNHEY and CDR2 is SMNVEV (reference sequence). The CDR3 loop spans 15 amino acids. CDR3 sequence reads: CASSPLTYAKNIQYF. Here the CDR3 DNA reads TGTGCCAGCAGTCCGCTGACTTATGCCAAAAACATTCAGTACTTC.

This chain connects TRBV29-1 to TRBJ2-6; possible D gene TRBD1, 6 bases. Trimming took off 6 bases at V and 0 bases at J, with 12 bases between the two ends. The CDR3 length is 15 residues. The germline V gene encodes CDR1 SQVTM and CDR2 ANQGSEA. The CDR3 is CSVSRGLSGANVLTF. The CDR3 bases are TGCAGCGTGAGCAGGGGCCTCTCTGGGGCCAACGTCCTGACTTTC.

The chain's CDR3 is CASSSTALEETQYF. The CDR3 DNA is TGTGCCAGCTCTTCGACAGCTTTGGAGGAGACCCAGTACTTC. The chain is built from TRBV18 and TRBJ2-5; possibly TRBD1 for D (5 bases). Germline CDR1 KGHSH, CDR2 LQKENI. This CDR3 is 14 amino acids long. The V and J ends lost 6 bases and 5 bases respectively, with 16 bases between them.

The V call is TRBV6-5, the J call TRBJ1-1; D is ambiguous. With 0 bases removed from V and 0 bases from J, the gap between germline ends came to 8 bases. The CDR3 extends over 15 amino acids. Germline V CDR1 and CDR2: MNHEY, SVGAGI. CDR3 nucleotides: TGTGCCAGCAGTTACTCGAGGGAAATGAACACTGAAGCTTTCTTT. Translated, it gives CASSYSREMNTEAFF.

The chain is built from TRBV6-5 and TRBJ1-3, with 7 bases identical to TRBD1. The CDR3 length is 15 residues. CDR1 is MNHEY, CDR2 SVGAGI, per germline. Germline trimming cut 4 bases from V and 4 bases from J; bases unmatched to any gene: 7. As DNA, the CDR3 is TGTGCCAGCAGTTTAGACAGGGCCGAAGGAAACACCATATATTTT. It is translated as CASSLDRAEGNTIYF.

The CDR3 protein is CASRGDGGDGYTF. The CDR3 bases are TGTGCCAGCAGAGGAGATGGGGGCGATGGCTACACCTTC. V usage is TRBV6-5 and J usage is TRBJ1-2, with D perhaps TRBD1 (6 bases). Germline CDR1 is MNHEY and CDR2 is SVGAGI. The CDR3 extends over 13 amino acids. With 6 bases removed from V and 6 bases from J, the gap between germline ends came to 14 bases.

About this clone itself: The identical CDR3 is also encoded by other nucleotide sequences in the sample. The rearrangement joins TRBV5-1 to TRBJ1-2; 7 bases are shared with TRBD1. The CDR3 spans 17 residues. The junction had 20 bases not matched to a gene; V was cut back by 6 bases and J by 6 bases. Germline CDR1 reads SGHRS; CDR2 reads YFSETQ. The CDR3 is CASKYNPEGQGENGYTF. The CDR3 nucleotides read TGCGCCAGCAAATACAATCCCGAGGGGCAGGGGGAAAATGGCTACACCTTC. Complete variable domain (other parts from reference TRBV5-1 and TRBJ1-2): KAGVTQTPRYLIKTRGQQVTLSCSPISGHRSVSWYQQTPGQGLQFLFEYFSETQRNKGNFPGRFSGRQFSNSRSEMNVSTLELGDSALYLCASKYNPEGQGENGYTFGSGTRLTVV.

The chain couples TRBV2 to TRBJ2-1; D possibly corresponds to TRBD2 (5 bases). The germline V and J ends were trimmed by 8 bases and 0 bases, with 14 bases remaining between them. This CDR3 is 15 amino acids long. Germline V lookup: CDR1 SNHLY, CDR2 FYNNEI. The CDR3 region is CASFRGARSYNEQFF. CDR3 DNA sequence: TGTGCCAGCTTTCGGGGAGCTCGCTCCTACAATGAGCAGTTCTTC.

CDR3: CASSGQGGGSYEQYF. The CDR3 DNA follows: TGTGCCAGCAGTGGGCAGGGGGGTGGATCCTACGAGCAGTACTTC. V and J are TRBV6-6 and TRBJ2-7, with a possible D match to TRBD1 (7 bases). V lost 5 bases, J lost 1 base, and 15 bases lay in between. The CDR3 is 15 amino acids. Germline values: CDR1 MNHNY, CDR2 SVGAGI (reference sequence).

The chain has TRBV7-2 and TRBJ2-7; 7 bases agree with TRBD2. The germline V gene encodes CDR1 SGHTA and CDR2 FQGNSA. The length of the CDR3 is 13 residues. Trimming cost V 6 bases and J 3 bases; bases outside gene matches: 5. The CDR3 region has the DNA TGTGCCAGCAGAGGGGAGGGAGACTACGAGCAGTACTTC. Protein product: CASRGEGDYEQYF.

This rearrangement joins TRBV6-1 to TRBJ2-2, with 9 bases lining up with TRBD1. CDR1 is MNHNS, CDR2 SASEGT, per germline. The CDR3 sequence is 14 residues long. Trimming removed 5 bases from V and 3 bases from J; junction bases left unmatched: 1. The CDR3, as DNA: TGTGCCAGCAGTCGGGACAGGGACACCGGGGAGCTGTTTTTT. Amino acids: CASSRDRDTGELFF.

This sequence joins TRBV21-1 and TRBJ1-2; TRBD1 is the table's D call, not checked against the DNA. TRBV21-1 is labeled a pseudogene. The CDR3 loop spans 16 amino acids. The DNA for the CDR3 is TGTGCCAGCATCCGGGACAGGAATGTTGGGGCATATGTCTACACCTTC. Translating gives CASIRDRNVGAYVYTF.

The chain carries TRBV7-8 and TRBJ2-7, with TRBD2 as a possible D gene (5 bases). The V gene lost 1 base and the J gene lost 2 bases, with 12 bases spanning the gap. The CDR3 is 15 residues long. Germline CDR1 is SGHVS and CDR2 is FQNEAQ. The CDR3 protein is CASSLERTGTYEQYF. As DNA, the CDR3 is TGTGCCAGCAGCTTAGAAAGGACTGGGACCTACGAGCAGTACTTC.

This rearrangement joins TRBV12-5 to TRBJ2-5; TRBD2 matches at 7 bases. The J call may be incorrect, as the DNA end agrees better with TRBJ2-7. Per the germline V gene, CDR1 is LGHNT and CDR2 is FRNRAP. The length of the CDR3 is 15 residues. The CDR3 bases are TGTGCTAGTGGTCCCGGGGGGTCCCTCTCCTACGAGCAGTACTTC. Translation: CASGPGGSLSYEQYF.

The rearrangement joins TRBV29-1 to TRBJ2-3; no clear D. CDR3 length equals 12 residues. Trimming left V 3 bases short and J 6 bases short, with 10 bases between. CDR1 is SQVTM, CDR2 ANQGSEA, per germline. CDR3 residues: CSVDRQVDTQYF. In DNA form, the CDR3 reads TGCAGCGTTGATCGGCAGGTTGATACGCAGTATTTT.

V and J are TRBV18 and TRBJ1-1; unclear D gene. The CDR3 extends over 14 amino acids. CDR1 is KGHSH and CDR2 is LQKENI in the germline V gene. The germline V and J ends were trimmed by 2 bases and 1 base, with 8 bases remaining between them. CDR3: CASSPSRQNTEAFF. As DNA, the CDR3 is TGTGCCAGCTCACCATCCCGACAGAACACTGAAGCTTTCTTT.

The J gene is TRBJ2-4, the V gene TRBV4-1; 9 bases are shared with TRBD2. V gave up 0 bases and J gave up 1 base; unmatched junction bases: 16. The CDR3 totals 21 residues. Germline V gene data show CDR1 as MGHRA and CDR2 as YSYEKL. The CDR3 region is CASSQEAPQAGGRAAKNIQYF. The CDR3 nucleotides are TGCGCCAGCAGCCAAGAAGCCCCACAAGCGGGAGGTCGGGCGGCCAAAAACATTCAGTACTTC.

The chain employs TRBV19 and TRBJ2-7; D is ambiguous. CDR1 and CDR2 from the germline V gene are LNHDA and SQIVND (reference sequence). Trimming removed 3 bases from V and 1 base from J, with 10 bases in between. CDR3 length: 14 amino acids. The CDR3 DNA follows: TGTGCCAGTAGTATCGGCGCAGGATCCTACGAGCAGTACTTC. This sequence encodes CASSIGAGSYEQYF.

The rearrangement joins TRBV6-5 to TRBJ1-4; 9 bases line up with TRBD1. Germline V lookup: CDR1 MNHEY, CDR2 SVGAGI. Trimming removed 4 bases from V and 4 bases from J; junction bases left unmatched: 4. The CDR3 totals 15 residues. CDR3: CASSSQTGGNEKLFF. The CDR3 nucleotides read TGTGCCAGCAGTTCTCAGACAGGGGGTAATGAAAAACTGTTTTTT.

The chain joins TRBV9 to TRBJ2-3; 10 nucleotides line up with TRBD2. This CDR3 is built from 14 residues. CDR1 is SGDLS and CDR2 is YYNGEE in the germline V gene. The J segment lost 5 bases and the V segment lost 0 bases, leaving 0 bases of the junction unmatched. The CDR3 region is CASSVGTSGDTQYF. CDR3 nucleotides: TGTGCCAGCAGCGTAGGGACTAGCGGAGATACGCAGTATTTT.

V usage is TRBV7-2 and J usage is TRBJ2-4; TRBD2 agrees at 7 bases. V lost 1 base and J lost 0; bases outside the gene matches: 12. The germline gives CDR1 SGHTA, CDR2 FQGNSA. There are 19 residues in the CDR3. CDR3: CASSLGEERGVLAKNIQYF. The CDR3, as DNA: TGTGCCAGCAGCTTAGGGGAGGAGCGGGGAGTACTAGCCAAAAACATTCAGTACTTC.

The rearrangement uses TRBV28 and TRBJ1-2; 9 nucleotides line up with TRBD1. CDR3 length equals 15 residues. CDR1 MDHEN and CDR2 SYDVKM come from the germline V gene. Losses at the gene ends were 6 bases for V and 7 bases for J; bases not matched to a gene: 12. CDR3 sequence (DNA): TGTGCCAGCAGACCAGGGACAGGGATAAGAAGTGGCTACACCTTC. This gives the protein CASRPGTGIRSGYTF.

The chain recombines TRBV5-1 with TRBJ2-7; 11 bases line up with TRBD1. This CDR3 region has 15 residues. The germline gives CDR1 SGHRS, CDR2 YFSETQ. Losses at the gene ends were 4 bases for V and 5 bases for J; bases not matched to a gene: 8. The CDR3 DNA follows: TGCGCCAGCAGCCCCACCGGACAGGGGGCCCACGAGCAGTACTTC. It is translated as CASSPTGQGAHEQYF.

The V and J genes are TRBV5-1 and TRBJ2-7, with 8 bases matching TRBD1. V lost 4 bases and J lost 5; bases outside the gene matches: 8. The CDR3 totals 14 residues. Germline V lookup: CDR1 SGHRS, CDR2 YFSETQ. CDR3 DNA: TGCGCCAGCAGCGCGACAGGGGTCCCCGACGAGCAGTACTTC. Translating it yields CASSATGVPDEQYF.

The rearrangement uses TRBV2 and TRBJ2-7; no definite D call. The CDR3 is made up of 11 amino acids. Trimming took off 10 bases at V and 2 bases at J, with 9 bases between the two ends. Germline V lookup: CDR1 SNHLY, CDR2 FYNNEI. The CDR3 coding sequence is TGTGCCACCTCGTCCGCCTACGAGCAGTACTTC. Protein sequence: CATSSAYEQYF.